A selection of T cell receptor beta chains follows, all from one sample in a study of T cells expressing NK-cell markers. TCRdb reanalyzed the 5' RACE reads and collapses them to one entry per CDR3 protein, without DNA. Recorded for this sample: some 410,000 distinct CDR3 sequences. The sample consisted of blood T cells: a sorted CD56 or NKG2C T cell subset, CD4+ or CD8+ T cells, or bulk PBMC T cells (not recorded which). These receptor sequences come from a woman aged 18 to 75 in good health. CDR3s include the opening cysteine and the closing phenylalanine or tryptophan.

>TRBV7-8|TRBJ1-4
CASSQGVWTNEKLFF
>TRBV7-2|TRBJ2-3
CASSLRRAGSDTQYF
>TRBV20-1|TRBJ2-2
CSARGRLNTGELFF
>TRBV11-2|TRBJ1-4
CASTQGPTNEKLFF
>TRBV28|TRBJ2-7
CASSSGLGEQYF
>TRBV24-1|TRBJ2-1
CATRGQGFSNEQFF
>TRBV5-4|TRBJ1-2
CASSPGGQAQNYGYTF
>TRBV6-2/TRBV6-3|TRBJ1-5
CASSYSGLNQPQHF
>TRBV29-1|TRBJ2-1
CSSRTGARGEQFF
>TRBV6-2/TRBV6-3|TRBJ1-6
CASRNRENSPLHF
>TRBV6-1|TRBJ2-1
CASTRGTEPYNEQFF
>TRBV9|TRBJ1-5
CASSVDGGDGQPQHF
>TRBV9|TRBJ2-5
CASSPGLAEGMETQYF
>TRBV19|TRBJ2-1
CASSRDGAGLAYNEQFF
>TRBV29-1|TRBJ2-3
CSVAPVLKSTDTQYF
>TRBV5-6|TRBJ2-7
CASSREGEAYEQYF
>TRBV27|TRBJ2-1
CASSFGVYNEQFF
>TRBV4-1|TRBJ2-1
CASSPLWSSVNEQFF
>TRBV9|TRBJ1-2
CASSEGDRAWYGYTF
>TRBV10-1|TRBJ2-1
CASSEFVSGGPKPFF
>TRBV5-1|TRBJ2-1
CASSQYWLGTNINNEQFF
>TRBV7-9|TRBJ2-7
CASRGQGHEQYF
>TRBV5-4|TRBJ1-4
CASREGMTEKLFF
>TRBV13|TRBJ2-3
CASSSPPGGPNTDTQYF
>TRBV4-3|TRBJ2-2
CASSQEETPSGELFF
>TRBV4-3|TRBJ2-7
CASSQVSGRRSSYEQYF
>TRBV7-2|TRBJ2-3
CASSLLRGADTQYF
>TRBV12-3/TRBV12-4|TRBJ1-5
CASSPGSGVQPQHF
>TRBV5-6|TRBJ2-4
CASSLVGLAGIKNIQYF
>TRBV5-5|TRBJ1-2
CASSLQVNYGYTF
>TRBV14|TRBJ1-3
CATGQGGGNTIYF
>TRBV20-1|TRBJ1-4
CSASGSGQGLNEKLFF
>TRBV4-3|TRBJ1-1
CASSQDGAGRTEAFF
>TRBV6-1|TRBJ1-6
CASSPWTGEQSPLHF
>TRBV28|TRBJ2-1
CASMGGQVYNEQFF
>TRBV19|TRBJ2-1
CASSIGGSRHEQFF
>TRBV19|TRBJ2-7
CASSIGTEVYEQYF
>TRBV20-1|TRBJ2-5
CSARLARETQYF
>TRBV29-1|TRBJ1-4
CSVEGGQGGEKLFF
>TRBV12-3/TRBV12-4|TRBJ2-1
CASSFGDEQFF
>TRBV25-1|TRBJ1-5
CASSGQTGNQPQHF
>TRBV20-1|TRBJ2-2
CSARDWLAGSNTGELFF
>TRBV7-7|TRBJ2-5
CASSLGGLSGFLFQETQYF
>TRBV6-5|TRBJ2-2
CASSYDRGVTGELFF
>TRBV5-1|TRBJ2-3
CASSLEGSTTDTQYF